One sample yielded the 7 T cell receptor beta chains listed below, sequenced in a study of cytomegalovirus exposure and HLA in healthy donors. PCR primers comprised 60 Vbeta and 13 Jbeta primers. Sequencing was performed with immunoSEQ multiplex PCR; in TCRdb, only in-frame clones are kept and a portion is missing. The sample consists of a few hundred thousand clones, 70% to 80% of them appearing once. Input material: PBMCs. All receptors derive from a woman in her 30s in good health and CMV-seronegative.

The chain uses TRBV6-1 and TRBJ1-2, with D possibly matching TRBD1 (6 bases). Trimming removed 2 bases from V and 8 bases from J, with 18 bases in between. This CDR3 contains 15 residues. Germline V gene sequence: CDR1 MNHNS, CDR2 SASEGT. The chain's CDR3 is CASSERGSGVCGYTF. The CDR3 coding sequence is TGTGCCAGCAGTGAAAGAGGGTCAGGGGTGTGCGGCTACACCTTC.

The chain links TRBV5-4 to TRBJ2-3, with 8 bases fitting TRBD1. This CDR3 spans 15 amino acids. Germline V gene sequence: CDR1 SGHNT, CDR2 YYREEE (reference sequence). V was pared by 3 bases and J by 1 base, with 4 bases of the junction left unmatched. The CDR3 sequence: CASSSTGVGTDTQYF. The CDR3 coding sequence is TGTGCCAGCAGCTCGACAGGGGTGGGCACAGATACGCAGTATTTT.

The CDR3: CASSFGPSYEQYF. For the CDR3, the DNA is TGTGCCAGCAGCTTTGGGCCCTCCTACGAGCAGTACTTC. The rearrangement uses TRBV9 and TRBJ2-7; the D is unclear. Trimming stripped 4 bases from V and 0 bases from J, with 8 bases between. CDR3 length equals 13 residues. Germline lookup yields CDR1 SGDLS and CDR2 YYNGEE.

This clone was seen just once. The chain combines TRBV28 with TRBJ1-4; no clear D. The CDR3 runs 14 residues. V lost 5 bases to trimming and J lost 7 bases, with 14 bases between them. The V gene's germline CDR1 is MDHEN and CDR2 SYDVKM. CDR3 sequence reads: CASSLAKWGEKLFF. The CDR3 region has the DNA TGTGCCAGCAGTCTAGCTAAGTGGGGTGAAAAACTGTTTTTT.

V is TRBV11-3 and J is TRBJ1-1; 7 bases align to TRBD1. Trimming cost V 3 bases and J 1 base; bases outside gene matches: 5. Looked up from germline, CDR1 is SGHNT and CDR2 is YENEEA. The CDR3 totals 15 residues. The DNA for the CDR3 is TGTGCCAGCAGCTTCGGAACAGGGGAGAACACTGAAGCTTTCTTT. Protein: CASSFGTGENTEAFF. Drawing the rest from reference TRBV11-3 and TRBJ1-1, the complete variable domain is EAGVVQSPRYKIIEKKQPVAFWCNPISGHNTLYWYLQNLGQGPELLIRYENEEAVDDSQLPKDRFSAERLKGVDSTLKIQPAELGDSAVYLCASSFGTGENTEAFFGQGTRLTVV.

The chain links TRBV5-8 to TRBJ1-4; unclear D gene. The CDR3 totals 17 residues. CDR1 is SGHTS and CDR2 is YDEGEE in the germline V gene. V was clipped by 1 base and J by 0 bases, with 13 bases between them. The CDR3 region has the DNA TGTGCCAGCAGCTTGTTCCGGAGGTCGCCAACTAATGAAAAACTGTTTTTT. It translates to CASSLFRRSPTNEKLFF. The whole variable domain, filled in from reference TRBV5-8 and TRBJ1-4, reads EAGVTQSPTHLIKTRGQQATLRCSPISGHTSVYWYQQALGLGLQFLLWYDEGEERNRGNFPPRFSGRQFPNYSSELNVNALELEDSALYLCASSLFRRSPTNEKLFFGSGTQLSVL.

The genes are TRBV30 and TRBJ2-3; 12 bases are a match to TRBD2. The ends lost 1 base at V and 5 bases at J; junction bases unmatched: 7. Germline lookup yields CDR1 GTSNPN and CDR2 SVGIG (reference sequence). The CDR3 sequence is 16 residues long. Here the CDR3 reads CAWSEGLAGGVDTQYF. The CDR3 bases are TGTGCCTGGAGTGAGGGGCTAGCGGGGGGGGTAGATACGCAGTATTTT.